One sample yielded the 5 T cell receptor beta chains listed below, sequenced in a study of T cells in Graves' hyperthyroidism and ophthalmopathy. The source material, RNA transcripts, was used to amplify TCR beta CDR3 regions. RT-PCR in the first round (using the HTBI primer set) targeted the TCR CDR3. TCRdb itself ran the multiplex PCR reads through MiXCR, one entry per CDR3 protein. The table records 350,000 or so distinct CDR3 sequences, roughly 20% of them present only once. The specimen sequenced was blood. The receptors originated from a woman aged 50 to 60 with Graves' hyperthyroidism.

This clonotype came up a few times. V gene TRBV6-1 combines with J gene TRBJ2-1, with TRBD2 identical over 8 bases. V shed 1 base and J 4 bases; nucleotides not matched to a gene: 3. From germline, CDR1 is MNHNS and CDR2 SASEGT. The CDR3 sequence is 15 residues long. The CDR3 sequence: CASSEDTSGYNEQFF. The CDR3 coding sequence is TGTGCCAGCAGTGAAGACACTAGCGGTTACAATGAGCAGTTCTTC.

Worth noting for this clonotype: Given a much more abundant clone one base away, this may be a read error. The rearrangement uses TRBV5-1 and TRBJ2-5, with 10 bases that match TRBD2. V lost 3 bases, J lost 5 bases, and 7 bases stayed unmatched. The germline gives CDR1 SGHRS, CDR2 YFSETQ. The length of the CDR3 is 15 residues. The CDR3 DNA reads as TGCGCCAGCAGCTCCCGAGCGGGGGGGCCGGAGACCCAGTACTTC. This codes for CASSSRAGGPETQYF. Drawing the rest from reference TRBV5-1 and TRBJ2-5, the complete variable domain is KAGVTQTPRYLIKTRGQQVTLSCSPISGHRSVSWYQQTPGQGLQFLFEYFSETQRNKGNFPGRFSGRQFSNSRSEMNVSTLELGDSALYLCASSSRAGGPETQYFGPGTRLLVL.

This clonotype was detected ten times or more. The chain couples TRBV27 to TRBJ2-1; tentative D call: TRBD1 (6 bases). The CDR3 is 14 residues long. The germline V gene encodes CDR1 MNHEY and CDR2 SMNVEV (reference sequence). Trimming removed 2 bases at V and 8 bases at J, with 13 bases between. The CDR3 loop is CASSLISGAHEQFF. CDR3 DNA sequence: TGTGCCAGCAGTTTAATTTCAGGGGCCCATGAGCAGTTCTTC.

The chain couples TRBV18 to TRBJ1-6; D is undetermined. Looked up from germline, CDR1 is KGHSH and CDR2 is LQKENI. Trimming took 2 bases from V and 5 from J, leaving 10 bases between them. The CDR3 has 15 residues. CDR3 DNA: TGTGCCAGCTCACCAGGGTCGGGGAATAATTCACCCCTCCACTTT. Amino acid sequence: CASSPGSGNNSPLHF.

This clonotype has ten or more counts. V gene TRBV30 combines with J gene TRBJ1-4; D is uncertain. Germline-derived CDR1 and CDR2 are GTSNPN and SVGIG (reference sequence). There are 16 residues in the CDR3. Deletions cut 0 bases from V and 2 bases from J, with 13 bases between. As DNA, the CDR3 is TGTGCCTGGAGTGTACAGTTCAGGACTACTAATGAAAAACTGTTTTTT. It codes for CAWSVQFRTTNEKLFF.